This T cell receptor beta chain is drawn from a study of shared clonotypes between healthy human individuals. The donors were adults (healthy and HIV-negative) with no recent acute infections or vaccinations. A split of CD4+ cells into CD45RA+ naive and CD45RA-negative memory subsets was performed. To note about this clone: Within the sample, other DNA sequences also encode this same CDR3.

Method: immunoSEQ multiplex PCR; TCRdb's copy keeps in-frame clones and lacks some. The repertoire holds fewer than 3 million clones, with about 90% as singletons. The sequencing input was naive CD4+ T cells from PBMCs. Subset here: CD45RA+ positively selected. This sequence originates from a man aged 18-30 years in good health. Some clones in this sample may be carry-over from other donors' samples.

CDR3 loop: CASSETGTSGSYEQYF. The CDR3 DNA is TGTGCCAGCAGTGAAACCGGGACTAGCGGGAGTTACGAGCAGTACTTC. The rearrangement uses TRBV9 and TRBJ2-7; 14 nucleotides match TRBD2. With 5 bases clipped from V and 4 bases from J, the junction kept 8 bases outside the gene matches. The CDR3 totals 16 residues. Germline V gives CDR1 SGDLS, CDR2 YYNGEE.